The rows below give T cell receptor beta chains drawn from one sample of a study of blood T cell repertoires in COVID-19. Assay: immunoSEQ multiplex PCR; the TCRdb copy retains only in-frame clones and omits some. Among around 150,000 clones listed, 90% were seen once. Material: peripheral blood. The receptors were gathered from a man between 60 and 75 years old with active or convalescent COVID-19. Both conserved end residues are trimmed from each CDR3.

12,TRBV7-2,ASRSDRASGKLF
12,TRBV27,ASSSGSGANVLT
14,TRBV27,ASSLLLGQGLNEQF
14,TRBV7-2,ASSSGQGTRSETQY
12,TRBV2,ASSAGQGGYGYT
12,TRBV11-2,ASSQLSGGYGYT
14,TRBV18,ASSPPSRTGSHEQY
13,TRBV18,ASSPSMDSNEKLF
11,TRBV6-5,ASNHRGGTEAF
14,TRBV4-2,ASSHEWGGSSYEQY
12,TRBV10-2,ASSSGTVNEKLF
16,TRBV4-1,ASSQETGQAGRNQPQH
12,TRBV18,ASSPGQAENTIY
14,TRBV5-1,ASSQGLAGGLDTQY
13,TRBV7-9,ASSHGTGNWETQY
12,TRBV19,ASIGGQERNEQF
16,TRBV7-2,ASSLGQGIPLQNQPQH
15,TRBV7-9,ASSIGQGLNVDTEAF
15,TRBV3-1/TRBV3-2,ASSLTSGRAGADTQY
13,TRBV7-9,ASSLLLQGAYGYT
15,TRBV18,ASSPLLAGLSTDTQY
10,TRBV18,ASSSSTDTQY
11,TRBV7-9,ASSWMQEAEAF
14,TRBV5-1,ASSSTSTGVFTEQY
18,TRBV11-2,ASSLDSGDSLISVNTEAF
13,TRBV19,ASSTPQQGLRGYT
12,TRBV14,ASSPLGYQETQY
11,TRBV3-1/TRBV3-2,ASSQVDTGEQY
13,TRBV5-1,ASSLSGINFYGYT
14,TRBV4-2,ASSQVVGQTNSPLH
15,TRBV6-2/TRBV6-3,ASSYRPASGTPYEQY
13,TRBV6-5,ASSSPLGGGSEAF
13,TRBV5-4,ASSPPVARGGAQY
14,TRBV19,ASSPRQGAFGGELF
13,TRBV5-1,ASSARQADNSPLH
12,TRBV3-1/TRBV3-2,ASSQGASGQPQH
12,TRBV2,ASRGQGAPDTQY
12,TRBV20-1,SASWSNSNQPQH
10,TRBV5-1,ASSPQGDGYT
9,TRBV6-5,ASSYLGLQY
12,TRBV2,ASSGQVTYYGYT
15,TRBV6-1,ASSEALPSGGKETQY
15,TRBV7-2,ASSLARLSERPWEQY
12,TRBV18,ASSPPGLQETQY
11,TRBV7-7,ASSLGGEETQY
13,TRBV11-3,ASSLGGQKQETQY
18,TRBV7-8,ASSPGTAVGGKFSGNTIY
13,TRBV5-1,ASSLVAGEQETQY
12,TRBV5-1,ASSLGDSIYGYT
11,TRBV11-2,ASSFMRDTEAF
12,TRBV5-1,ASSETEVPDTQY
14,TRBV6-1,ASREQVTFYNSPLH
14,TRBV6-5,ASSYRGGGQGQPQH